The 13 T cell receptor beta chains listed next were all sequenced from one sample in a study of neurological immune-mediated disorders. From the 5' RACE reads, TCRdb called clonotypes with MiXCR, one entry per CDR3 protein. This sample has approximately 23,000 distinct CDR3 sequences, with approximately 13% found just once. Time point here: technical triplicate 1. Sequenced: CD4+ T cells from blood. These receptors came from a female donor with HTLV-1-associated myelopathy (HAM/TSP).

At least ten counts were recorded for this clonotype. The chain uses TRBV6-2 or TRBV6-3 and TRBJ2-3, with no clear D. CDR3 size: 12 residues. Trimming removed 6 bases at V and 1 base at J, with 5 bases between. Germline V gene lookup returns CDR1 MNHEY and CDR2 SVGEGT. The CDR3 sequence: CASRHGTDTQYF. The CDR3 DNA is TGTGCCAGCAGACACGGCACAGATACGCAGTATTTT.

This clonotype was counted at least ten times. CDR3 sequence reads: CASSVSLGNEQFF. The DNA of the CDR3 is TGTGCCAGCAGCGTAAGCTTGGGAAATGAGCAGTTCTTC. The gene calls are TRBV9 and TRBJ2-1; D uncertain. Per the germline V gene, CDR1 is SGDLS and CDR2 is YYNGEE. V lost 1 base and J lost 7, with 9 bases in between. This CDR3 has 13 amino acids.

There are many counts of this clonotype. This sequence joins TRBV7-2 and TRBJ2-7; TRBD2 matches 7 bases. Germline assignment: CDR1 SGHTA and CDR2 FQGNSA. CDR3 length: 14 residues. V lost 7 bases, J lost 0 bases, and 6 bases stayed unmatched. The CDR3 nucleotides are TGTGCCAGCAAGAGCGGGAATAGCTCCTACGAGCAGTACTTC. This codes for CASKSGNSSYEQYF.

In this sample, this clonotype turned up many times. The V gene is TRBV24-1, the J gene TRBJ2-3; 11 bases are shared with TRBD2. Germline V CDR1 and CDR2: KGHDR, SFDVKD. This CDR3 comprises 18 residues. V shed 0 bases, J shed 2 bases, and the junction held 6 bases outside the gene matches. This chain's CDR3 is CATSDLSHSGGATDTQYF. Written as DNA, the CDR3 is TGTGCCACCAGTGATTTGAGCCATAGCGGGGGGGCCACAGATACGCAGTATTTT.

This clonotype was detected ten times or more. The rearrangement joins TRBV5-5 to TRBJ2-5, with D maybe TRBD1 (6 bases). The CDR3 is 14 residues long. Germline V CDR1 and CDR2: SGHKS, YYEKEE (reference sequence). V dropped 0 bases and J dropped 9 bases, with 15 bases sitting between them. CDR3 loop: CASSLASSPGAQYF. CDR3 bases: TGTGCCAGCAGCTTGGCGAGCAGTCCAGGGGCCCAGTACTTC.

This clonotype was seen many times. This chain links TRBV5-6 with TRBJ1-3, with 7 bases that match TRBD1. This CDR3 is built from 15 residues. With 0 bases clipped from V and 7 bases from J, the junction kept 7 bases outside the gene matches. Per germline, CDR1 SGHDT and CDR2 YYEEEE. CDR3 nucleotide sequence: TGTGCCAGCAGCTTGGAACAGGGGAGGAAGAACACCATATATTTT. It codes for CASSLEQGRKNTIYF.

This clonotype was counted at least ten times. The CDR3 nucleotides read TGTGCCAGCAGCTTAGATGGACTAGGCACAGATACGCAGTATTTT. This sequence encodes CASSLDGLGTDTQYF. This chain joins TRBV7-2 and TRBJ2-3; 7 nucleotides align to TRBD2. The CDR3 loop spans 15 amino acids. V lost 1 base to trimming and J lost 1 base; unmatched junction nucleotides: 2. CDR1 and CDR2 (germline): SGHTA, FQGNSA. Using reference TRBV7-2 and TRBJ2-3 for the parts outside the CDR3, the full variable domain is GAGVSQSPSNKVTEKGKDVELRCDPISGHTALYWYRQSLGQGLEFLIYFQGNSAPDKSGLPSDRFSAERTGGSVSTLTIQRTQQEDSAVYLCASSLDGLGTDTQYFGPGTRLTVL.

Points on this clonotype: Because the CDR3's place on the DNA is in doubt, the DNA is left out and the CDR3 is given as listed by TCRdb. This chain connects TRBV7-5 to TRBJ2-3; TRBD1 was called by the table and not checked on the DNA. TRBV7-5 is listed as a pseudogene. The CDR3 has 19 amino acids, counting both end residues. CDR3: CISVPEVNEPRTFTDTQYF.

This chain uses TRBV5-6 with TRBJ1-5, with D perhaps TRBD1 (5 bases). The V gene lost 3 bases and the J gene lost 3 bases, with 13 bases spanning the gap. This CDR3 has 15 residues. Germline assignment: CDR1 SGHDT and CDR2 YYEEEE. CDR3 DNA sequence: TGTGCCAGCAGCTCAATATGGGGCCTCAATCAGCCCCAGCATTTT. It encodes CASSSIWGLNQPQHF.

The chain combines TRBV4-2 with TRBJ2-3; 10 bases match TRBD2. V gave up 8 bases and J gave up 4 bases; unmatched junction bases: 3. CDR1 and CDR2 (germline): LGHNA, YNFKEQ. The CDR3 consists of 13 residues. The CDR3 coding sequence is TGTGCCAGCCAAGCGGGAGGGCCAGATACGCAGTATTTT. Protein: CASQAGGPDTQYF.

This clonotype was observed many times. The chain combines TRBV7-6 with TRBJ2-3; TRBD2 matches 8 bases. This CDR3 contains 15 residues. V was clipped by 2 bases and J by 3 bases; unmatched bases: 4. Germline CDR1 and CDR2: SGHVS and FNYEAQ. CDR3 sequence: CASSLSGRGTDTQYF. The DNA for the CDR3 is TGTGCCAGCAGCTTAAGCGGGAGAGGGACAGATACGCAGTATTTT.

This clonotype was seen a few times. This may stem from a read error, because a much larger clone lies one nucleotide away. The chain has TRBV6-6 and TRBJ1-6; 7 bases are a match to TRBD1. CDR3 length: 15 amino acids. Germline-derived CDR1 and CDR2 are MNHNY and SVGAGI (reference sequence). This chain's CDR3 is CVSSPGGAYNSPLHF. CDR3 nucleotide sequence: TGTGTCAGCAGTCCAGGGGGAGCCTATAATTCACCCCTCCACTTT.

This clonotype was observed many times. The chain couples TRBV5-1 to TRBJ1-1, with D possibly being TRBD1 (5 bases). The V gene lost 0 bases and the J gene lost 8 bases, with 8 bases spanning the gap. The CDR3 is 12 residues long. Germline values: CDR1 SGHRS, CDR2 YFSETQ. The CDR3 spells CASSLVQGEAFF. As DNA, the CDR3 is TGCGCCAGCAGCTTGGTCCAGGGAGAAGCTTTCTTT.